These 16 T cell receptor beta chains came from one sample sequenced in a study of post-analysis software for immune sequencing data. Tagging with unique molecular identifiers was a feature of the TCR beta cDNA libraries. Using its own MiXCR run on the PCR reads, TCRdb lists one record per CDR3 protein. There are hundreds of thousands of distinct CDR3 sequences in the sample; over 30% occur only once, and about 7.6% lies in the top ten. Which antigens these TCRs recognize remains unknown. General study points: Patients had higher frequencies than controls of about five TRBV segments, including TRBV5-6, TRBV5-1 and TRBV20-1.

Sample: blood. These receptors were obtained from a girl aged 2 to 10 with multiple sclerosis.

On this clonotype: As the CDR3 is not closed by the conserved phenylalanine or tryptophan, this likely results from a read error. V gene TRBV6-5 combines with J gene TRBJ1-1; 7 nucleotides agree with TRBD1. The CDR3 has 15 residues. Germline values: CDR1 MNHEY, CDR2 SVGAGI. V trimming: 0 bases; J trimming: 8 bases; junction bases outside the gene matches: 9. CDR3 coding DNA: TGTGCCAGCAGTTACTCGGACAGGCTGGGGGCAGAAGCTTTCTGT. Amino acid sequence: CASSYSDRLGAEAFC.

This clonotype was observed a single time. The chain links TRBV9 to TRBJ1-4, with TRBD1 identical over 8 bases. The junction had 7 bases not matched to a gene; V was cut back by 0 bases and J by 6 bases. Germline V gene sequence: CDR1 SGDLS, CDR2 YYNGEE. The CDR3 sequence is 16 residues long. CDR3 DNA sequence: TGTGCCAGCAGCGTAGCGCAGGGGGCCGGCTATGAAAAACTGTTTTTT. This translates into CASSVAQGAGYEKLFF.

To note about this clonotype: A much bigger clone sits one base away, suggesting this may be a read error. The genes are TRBV7-9 and TRBJ1-2, with 8 bases matching TRBD1. The CDR3 runs to 16 residues. Germline lookup yields CDR1 SEHNR and CDR2 FQNEAQ (reference sequence). The CDR3, as DNA: TGTGCCGGCAGGGGAAGCACGACAGGGGACCTCTATGGCTACACCTTC. It codes for CAGRGSTTGDLYGYTF.

This clonotype was counted many times. V usage is TRBV7-3 and J usage is TRBJ2-3; possibly TRBD2 for D (6 bases). The V end lost 1 base, the J end lost 3 bases, and 8 bases lay between the germline ends. CDR3 length equals 14 residues. Germline assignment: CDR1 SGHTA and CDR2 FQGTGA. The CDR3 sequence is CASSLSGATDTQYF. The DNA of the CDR3 is TGTGCCAGCAGCTTAAGCGGGGCTACAGATACGCAGTATTTT.

The chain carries TRBV5-1 and TRBJ2-7; 8 nucleotides align to TRBD1. V lost 3 bases and J lost 0; bases outside the gene matches: 8. The germline V gene has CDR1 SGHRS and CDR2 YFSETQ. The CDR3 runs 16 residues. DNA of the CDR3: TGCGCCAGCAGCTCCGGGGCGACAGGGGTCTCCTACGAGCAGTACTTC. Translation: CASSSGATGVSYEQYF.

V usage is TRBV20-1 and J usage is TRBJ2-1; D is perhaps TRBD2 (6 bases). This CDR3 is built from 14 residues. V was cut by 5 bases and J by 3 bases, with 14 bases left in between. In germline, CDR1 is DFQATT, CDR2 SNEGSKA (reference sequence). DNA of the CDR3: TGCAGTGCTCCGGGACTTATCAACTACAATGAGCAGTTCTTC. Encoded protein: CSAPGLINYNEQFF.

The chain employs TRBV10-3 and TRBJ2-1, with 8 bases aligning to TRBD1. Germline CDR1 is ENHRY and CDR2 is SYGVKD. The length of the CDR3 is 13 residues. The V and J ends lost 11 bases and 6 bases, in that order; junction bases with no gene match: 9. The CDR3 DNA follows: TGTGCCGTTGGACAGGGCTTAAGCAATGAGCAGTTCTTC. This translates into CAVGQGLSNEQFF.

This clonotype was found a few times. The genes are TRBV12-3 or TRBV12-4 and TRBJ1-2; D gene uncertain. The ends were cut back, 4 bases at V and 3 bases at J, with 12 bases in the middle. The CDR3 has 14 amino acids. CDR3 DNA sequence: TGTGCCAGCAGTTGGGCGACTGATTACTATGGCTACACCTTC. Amino acid sequence: CASSWATDYYGYTF.

This clonotype turned up a few times. The chain combines TRBV2 with TRBJ1-2, with a weak D call TRBD1 (5 bases). Trimming pared 6 bases from V and 4 bases from J, leaving 15 bases between. Germline V gene sequence: CDR1 SNHLY, CDR2 FYNNEI. CDR3 size: 14 residues. The CDR3 region is CASREFRDGYGYTF. Written as DNA, the CDR3 is TGTGCCAGCAGGGAATTCCGGGACGGCTATGGCTACACCTTC.

This chain joins TRBV3-1 and TRBJ2-1; the D call may be TRBD1 or TRBD2 (5 bases each). CDR1 is LGHDT and CDR2 is YNNKEL in the germline V gene (reference sequence). The CDR3 is made up of 19 amino acids. With 3 bases removed from V and 10 bases from J, the gap between germline ends came to 31 bases. Here the CDR3 DNA reads TGTGCCAGCAGCCACGCGCCCAGTAGTACGAGACTGGGACGGGGAGAGCAGTTCTTC. Translating gives CASSHAPSSTRLGRGEQFF.

The chain is built from TRBV12-3 or TRBV12-4 and TRBJ2-3; 9 positions agree with TRBD2. J was trimmed by 1 base and V by 3 bases; bases with no gene match: 5. The CDR3 is made up of 16 amino acids. CDR3 amino acids: CASSFGREGGTDTQYF. CDR3 DNA sequence: TGTGCCAGCAGTTTTGGGCGGGAGGGCGGCACAGATACGCAGTATTTT.

V is TRBV6-5 and J is TRBJ2-7, with a tentative D call TRBD1 (6 bases). The germline V gene encodes CDR1 MNHEY and CDR2 SVGAGI. The CDR3 consists of 14 residues. V was trimmed by 2 bases and J by 4 bases, leaving 12 bases between them. CDR3: CASSYGQRTYEQYF. In nucleotides, the CDR3 is TGTGCCAGCAGTTACGGACAGAGGACGTACGAGCAGTACTTC.

The chain has TRBV2 and TRBJ1-2; D call uncertain. The V end lost 1 base, the J end lost 4 bases, and 10 bases lay between the germline ends. Germline lookup yields CDR1 SNHLY and CDR2 FYNNEI. This CDR3 comprises 14 residues. CDR3 residues: CASSEEEGPYGYTF. In DNA, the CDR3 is TGTGCCAGCAGTGAAGAGGAGGGTCCCTATGGCTACACCTTC.

The J gene is TRBJ2-7, the V gene TRBV7-9; unclear D gene. The CDR3 extends over 17 amino acids. Trimming removed 4 bases from V and 1 base from J, with 20 bases in between. Germline V lookup: CDR1 SEHNR, CDR2 FQNEAQ (reference sequence). CDR3 amino acids: CASSSRLGGTTSYEQYF. In nucleotides, the CDR3 is TGTGCCAGCAGCTCAAGGCTGGGCGGCACTACATCCTACGAGCAGTACTTC. The entire variable domain, with the rest obtained from reference TRBV7-9 and TRBJ2-7, is as follows: DTGVSQNPRHKITKRGQNVTFRCDPISEHNRLYWYRQTLGQGPEFLTYFQNEAQLEKSRLLSDRFSAERPKGSFSTLEIQRTEQGDSAMYLCASSSRLGGTTSYEQYFGPGTRLTVT.

The chain combines TRBV29-1 with TRBJ2-1, with 14 bases identical to TRBD2. J lost 7 bases, V lost 6 bases, and 5 bases had no gene match. Germline V gene sequence: CDR1 SQVTM, CDR2 ANQGSEA. This CDR3 contains 14 residues. This CDR3 reads CSVGRTSGGNEQFF. CDR3 bases: TGCAGCGTAGGGAGGACTAGCGGGGGGAATGAGCAGTTCTTC.

The table lists this clonotype with a few counts. The chain joins TRBV29-1 to TRBJ2-7; D unclear. The CDR3 consists of 12 residues. V gave up 2 bases and J gave up 1 base, with 6 bases separating them. From germline, CDR1 is SQVTM and CDR2 ANQGSEA. CDR3 region: CSVELGSYEQYF. The DNA for the CDR3 is TGCAGCGTTGAATTGGGGTCCTACGAGCAGTACTTC.